This TCR beta chain was captured in a study of CD8+ T cells in alopecia areata. Turning to the study itself: The study gave tofacitinib for 6 to 18 months, then 6 months off drug.

In its sample, this clone was seen once. Its matching antigen is unknown. Treatment: oral pan-JAK inhibitor, 5-10 mg twice daily. CDR1 is SGDLS and CDR2 is YYNGEE in the germline V gene. Trimming took 5 bases from V and 3 from J; bases not matched to a gene: 1. The CDR3 contains 13 residues. cDNA reverse transcribed from extracted RNA served as the sequencing template. Method: immunoSEQ multiplex PCR; TCRdb's copy keeps in-frame clones and lacks some. The sample yields 95,000 to 150,000 clones, roughly 57% seen once. Study results and caveats: Tofacitinib did not eliminate many expanded lesional clones from scalp or blood. Given one nonresponder, whether baseline CD8+ expansion relates to response remains uncertain. Under tofacitinib, fewer expanded CD8+ clones appeared among the top 100 scalp clones.

This receptor was obtained from a human donor with alopecia areata. The chain is built from TRBV9 and TRBJ2-5; 10 positions agree with TRBD2. Sequencing was performed on CD4+ T cells sorted from blood, taken at week 4, from a patient treated with tofacitinib. For the CDR3, the DNA is TGTGCCAGCAGTACTAGCGGGGAAGAGACCCAGTACTTC. This sequence encodes CASSTSGEETQYF.